The 4 T cell receptor beta chains in this list originate from one sample, sequenced in a study of immune characterization of retroperitoneal liposarcoma. TCRdb reprocessed the PCR reads with MiXCR, giving one entry per CDR3 protein. The table shows approximately 10,000 distinct CDR3 sequences, with about a quarter occurring only once. The specimen sequenced was tumor tissue. The receptors were gathered from a male donor with retroperitoneal liposarcoma.

This clonotype was observed many times. The chain carries TRBV12-3 or TRBV12-4 and TRBJ2-1; D might be TRBD2 (6 bases). Trimming removed 8 bases at V and 3 bases at J, with 17 bases between. The CDR3 contains 15 residues. The CDR3 reads CASRLLSGSYNEQFF. CDR3 nucleotides: TGTGCCAGCCGCCTTTTGTCCGGGAGCTACAATGAGCAGTTCTTC.

This rearrangement joins TRBV15 to TRBJ2-1, with D possibly TRBD2 on 5 matching bases. Germline V lookup: CDR1 LNHNV, CDR2 YYDKDF (reference sequence). The CDR3 sequence is 14 residues long. Trimming pared 3 bases from V and 8 bases from J, leaving 14 bases between. The CDR3 spells CATSREWPGYEQFF. In nucleotides, the CDR3 is TGTGCCACCAGCAGGGAATGGCCGGGGTATGAGCAGTTCTTC.

The sample holds many counts of this clonotype. This chain's CDR3 is CASSLGAAREQFF. The CDR3 DNA reads TGTGCCAGCAGCTTAGGGGCAGCGAGGGAGCAGTTCTTC. The chain carries TRBV7-3 and TRBJ2-1, with a weak D call TRBD1 (5 bases). The CDR3 runs 13 residues. V lost 2 bases and J lost 10, with 12 bases in between. The germline CDR1 and CDR2 sequences are SGHTA and FQGTGA.

The gene calls are TRBV12-3 or TRBV12-4 and TRBJ1-4; TRBD1 agrees at 8 bases. J was trimmed by 7 bases and V by 6 bases; bases with no gene match: 10. The CDR3 sequence is 15 residues long. CDR3 in DNA: TGTGCCAGCAGACTCCAGGGGGCCGTTTTTGAAAAACTGTTTTTT. It translates to CASRLQGAVFEKLFF.